The clone carrying this TCR beta chain was seen repeatedly, ten times or more. The entry originates in a study of spatial heterogeneity in lung cancer. Looking at the study overall: The cohort: 70 to 75 early-stage, untreated non-small cell lung cancer patients. Available PBMC from follow-up, collected a median of roughly two years after resection, underwent sequencing.

Germline V gene lookup returns CDR1 SQVTM and CDR2 ANQGSEA. Trimming pared 4 bases from V and 2 bases from J, leaving 8 bases between. CDR3 length equals 13 residues. Time point described: blood at routine non-recurrence follow-up after resection. MiXCR, run by TCRdb on the 5' RACE reads, gives a single entry per CDR3 protein. Of 20,000 to 25,000 distinct CDR3 sequences listed, around 9.6% were seen once; the top ten hold roughly 21%. This sequence joins TRBV29-1 and TRBJ1-4, with a weak D call TRBD1 (5 bases). This receptor was taken from a male donor with early-stage non-small cell lung cancer. The sequenced sample was PBMCs, obtained at follow-up. The CDR3 DNA is TGCAGCGTTGGCGGGGGTACTAATGAAAAACTGTTTTTT. As protein: CSVGGGTNEKLFF. The whole variable domain, filled in from reference TRBV29-1 and TRBJ1-4, reads SAVISQKPSRDICQRGTSLTIQCQVDSQVTMMFWYRQQPGQSLTLIATANQGSEATYESGFVIDKFPISRPNLTFSTLTVSNMSPEDSSIYLCSVGGGTNEKLFFGSGTQLSVL.